These 24 T cell receptor beta chains originate from one sample sequenced in a study of radiotherapy plus CTLA-4 blockade in lung cancer. The method was immunoSEQ multiplex PCR; TCRdb's version includes in-frame clones alone and lacks a portion of them. The sample records nearly 110,000 clones, over 65% being singletons. The specimen comprised peripheral blood, sampled from a patient treated with radiotherapy plus ipilimumab. These receptors were collected from a human donor with non-small cell lung cancer that progressed on radiotherapy plus ipilimumab. Some clones in this sample may be carry-over from other donors' samples.

The chain links TRBV29-1 to TRBJ2-5; 14 bases align to TRBD2. This CDR3 is 13 amino acids long. The germline V gene has CDR1 SQVTM and CDR2 ANQGSEA. Trimming cost V 7 bases and J 5 bases; bases outside gene matches: 3. The CDR3 protein is CSARTSGGETQYF. The CDR3 nucleotides read TGCAGCGCCAGGACTAGCGGGGGGGAGACCCAGTACTTC. Using reference TRBV29-1 and TRBJ2-5 for the parts outside the CDR3, the full variable domain is SAVISQKPSRDICQRGTSLTIQCQVDSQVTMMFWYRQQPGQSLTLIATANQGSEATYESGFVIDKFPISRPNLTFSTLTVSNMSPEDSSIYLCSARTSGGETQYFGPGTRLLVL.

This chain links TRBV7-2 with TRBJ2-2; D unresolved. Germline CDR1 SGHTA, CDR2 FQGNSA. Trimming cost V 7 bases and J 5 bases, with 20 bases left between them. The CDR3 has 16 amino acids. CDR3 bases: TGTGCCAGCAATATGTACCAGGTTGCAGGAACCGGGGAGCTGTTTTTT. Residues: CASNMYQVAGTGELFF.

The V gene is TRBV6-6, the J gene TRBJ1-3; TRBD1 is a possible D gene (5 bases). The V gene lost 5 bases and the J gene lost 4 bases, with 15 bases spanning the gap. Germline assignment: CDR1 MNHNY and CDR2 SVGAGI (reference sequence). The CDR3 is 15 amino acids. The CDR3 DNA reads TGTGCCAGCAGTGCAGGACACTCGCTGGGAAACACCATATATTTT. Encoded protein: CASSAGHSLGNTIYF.

The chain carries TRBV5-1 and TRBJ2-2; D is perhaps TRBD1 (5 bases). Trimming took off 4 bases at V and 1 base at J, with 11 bases between the two ends. Looked up from germline, CDR1 is SGHRS and CDR2 is YFSETQ. The CDR3 is 15 amino acids. CDR3 sequence reads: CASSGRVGNTGELFF. As DNA, the CDR3 is TGCGCCAGCAGCGGCAGGGTCGGGAACACCGGGGAGCTGTTTTTT.

This clone was observed a few times. The chain links TRBV15 to TRBJ1-1; 7 bases are a match to TRBD1. This CDR3 is built from 13 residues. Germline-derived CDR1 and CDR2 are LNHNV and YYDKDF (reference sequence). The V segment lost 6 bases and the J segment 3 bases; nucleotides outside the gene matches: 4. As DNA, the CDR3 is TGTGCCACCAGTGCAGGGGGGTACACTGAAGCTTTCTTT. This translates into CATSAGGYTEAFF. Full variable domain (outside the CDR3, taken from reference TRBV15 and TRBJ1-1): DAMVIQNPRYQVTQFGKPVTLSCSQTLNHNVMYWYQQKSSQAPKLLFHYYDKDFNNEADTPDNFQSRRPNTSFCFLDIRSPGLGDTAMYLCATSAGGYTEAFFGQGTRLTVV.

The gene calls are TRBV7-2 and TRBJ2-5; D not certain. This CDR3 spans 13 amino acids. V lost 4 bases, J lost 5 bases, and 11 bases lay in between. Per germline, CDR1 SGHTA and CDR2 FQGNSA. CDR3 protein: CASSSTTAETQYF. Here the CDR3 DNA reads TGTGCCAGCAGCTCCACTACCGCGGAGACCCAGTACTTC.

The chain combines TRBV4-2 with TRBJ2-4; 8 bases are shared with TRBD2. From germline, CDR1 is LGHNA and CDR2 YNFKEQ. There are 17 residues in the CDR3. The J segment lost 1 base and the V segment lost 3 bases, leaving 8 bases of the junction unmatched. CDR3 residues: CASSQGGAGEAKNIQYF. CDR3 sequence (DNA): TGTGCCAGCAGCCAGGGGGGAGCGGGGGAGGCCAAAAACATTCAGTACTTC.

V and J are TRBV11-2 and TRBJ2-1, with TRBD2 identical over 9 bases. With V trimmed by 1 base and J by 7 bases, 11 bases remained unmatched. This CDR3 is built from 17 residues. Germline V gene lookup returns CDR1 SGHAT and CDR2 FQNNGV. The CDR3 here is CASSLAPRGGGVNEQFF. In DNA, the CDR3 is TGTGCCAGCAGCTTAGCCCCCCGGGGCGGGGGGGTTAATGAGCAGTTCTTC.

In this sample, this clone turned up once. This chain connects TRBV7-2 to TRBJ2-1; 9 bases line up with TRBD2. The V and J ends lost 1 base and 7 bases, in that order; junction bases with no gene match: 8. CDR3 size: 16 residues. Per the germline V gene, CDR1 is SGHTA and CDR2 is FQGNSA. The CDR3 sequence: CASSLGASGATNEQFF. For the CDR3, the DNA is TGTGCCAGCAGCTTAGGGGCTAGCGGGGCAACTAATGAGCAGTTCTTC. Based on the CDR3 plus reference TRBV7-2 and TRBJ2-1, the full variable domain is GAGVSQSPSNKVTEKGKDVELRCDPISGHTALYWYRQSLGQGLEFLIYFQGNSAPDKSGLPSDRFSAERTGGSVSTLTIQRTQQEDSAVYLCASSLGASGATNEQFFGPGTRLTVL.

This clone occurred once. The CDR3 nucleotides are TGCGCCAGCAGCCCCGGGACAGGCTTAGAGACCCAGTACTTC. Translating it yields CASSPGTGLETQYF. This chain connects TRBV5-1 to TRBJ2-5, with 8 bases identical to TRBD1. Germline V CDR1 and CDR2: SGHRS, YFSETQ. The CDR3 length is 14 residues. The J segment lost 4 bases and the V segment lost 4 bases, leaving 6 bases of the junction unmatched.

V is TRBV28 and J is TRBJ2-7; D may be TRBD2 (7 bases). CDR3 length: 13 amino acids. V was cut by 5 bases and J by 3 bases, with 11 bases left in between. Germline-derived CDR1 and CDR2 are MDHEN and SYDVKM. The DNA for the CDR3 is TGTGCCAGCAGTCCGGGGGGCCTCTACGAGCAGTACTTC. Amino acid sequence: CASSPGGLYEQYF.

The chain is built from TRBV6-5 and TRBJ2-7; no reliable D call. Germline CDR1 MNHEY, CDR2 SVGAGI. The CDR3 extends over 14 amino acids. The V gene lost 0 bases and the J gene lost 2 bases, with 8 bases spanning the gap. The CDR3 is CASSYSHRPYEQYF. The CDR3 nucleotides read TGTGCCAGCAGTTACTCGCACAGACCCTACGAGCAGTACTTC.

This clone was counted between two and nine times. Other nucleotide sequences from this sample produce the same CDR3. This sequence joins TRBV2 and TRBJ1-2; tentative D call: TRBD1 (5 bases). The CDR3 has 13 amino acids. Trimming left V 4 bases short and J 5 bases short, with 11 bases between. Germline values: CDR1 SNHLY, CDR2 FYNNEI. The CDR3 loop is CASSVDRLYGYTF. CDR3 coding DNA: TGTGCCAGCAGTGTCGACAGATTATATGGCTACACCTTC.

The table lists this clone with a few counts. The chain's CDR3 is CASSYQGGGAYEQYF. CDR3 nucleotide sequence: TGTGCCAGCAGTTACCAAGGCGGGGGGGCCTACGAGCAGTACTTC. This rearrangement joins TRBV6-5 to TRBJ2-7, with TRBD2 matching over 9 bases. The CDR3 runs 15 residues. The germline V gene has CDR1 MNHEY and CDR2 SVGAGI. V lost 2 bases and J lost 2; bases outside the gene matches: 4.

V gene TRBV7-8 combines with J gene TRBJ1-1; D is perhaps TRBD1 (5 bases). CDR1 and CDR2 (germline): SGHVS, FQNEAQ. Trimming removed 0 bases from V and 0 bases from J, with 11 bases in between. The CDR3 sequence is 16 residues long. The CDR3 here is CASSLAAGGLNTEAFF. DNA of the CDR3: TGTGCCAGCAGCTTAGCTGCGGGGGGGTTGAACACTGAAGCTTTCTTT.

The J gene is TRBJ2-1, the V gene TRBV5-3, with D perhaps matching TRBD2 (7 bases). TRBV5-3 is treated as an ORF (open reading frame) with a function not yet certain. Trimming took 1 base from V and 0 from J, leaving 11 bases between them. The CDR3 has 16 amino acids. CDR3 amino acids: CARSLNGGPSYNEQFF. The DNA for the CDR3 is TGTGCCAGAAGCTTGAACGGGGGGCCCTCCTACAATGAGCAGTTCTTC.

The chain employs TRBV7-2 and TRBJ2-7, with D unresolved. Per the germline V gene, CDR1 is SGHTA and CDR2 is FQGNSA. The CDR3 length is 15 residues. V lost 1 base and J lost 3, with 13 bases in between. In DNA, the CDR3 is TGTGCCAGCAGCTTAGGAGCTCCCTCCTACTACGAGCAGTACTTC. Protein sequence: CASSLGAPSYYEQYF.

The sample holds one count of this clone. V and J are TRBV10-3 and TRBJ2-2; TRBD2 might be the D (5 bases). CDR1 is ENHRY, CDR2 SYGVKD, per germline. V was shortened by 4 bases and J by 7 bases, with 16 bases between the two germline ends. This CDR3 is 15 amino acids long. CDR3 in DNA: TGTGCCATCAGTGGCAGTCGTTGGGAGAACGGGGAGCTGTTTTTT. Protein product: CAISGSRWENGELFF.

The chain recombines TRBV7-9 with TRBJ2-1; D remains ambiguous. The CDR3 spans 16 residues. Germline V gene sequence: CDR1 SEHNR, CDR2 FQNEAQ (reference sequence). Trimming left V 7 bases short and J 0 bases short, with 16 bases between. Written as DNA, the CDR3 is TGTGCCAGCACCCCGAAGGCGGCGAGCTCCTACAATGAGCAGTTCTTC. Protein: CASTPKAASSYNEQFF.

The rearrangement uses TRBV6-5 and TRBJ2-7; D is possibly TRBD1 (6 bases). V lost 2 bases and J 7 bases, leaving 18 bases between the germline ends. CDR3 length equals 15 residues. From germline, CDR1 is MNHEY and CDR2 SVGAGI. In DNA form, the CDR3 reads TGTGCCAGCAGTTACAACTCCGGGACAACGGATGAGCAGTACTTC. Translated, it gives CASSYNSGTTDEQYF.

The chain has TRBV11-2 and TRBJ1-1, with D unresolved. This CDR3 has 12 amino acids. Germline V lookup: CDR1 SGHAT, CDR2 FQNNGV. The germline V and J ends were trimmed by 3 bases and 13 bases, with 15 bases remaining between them. CDR3 residues: CASSFPSGRYFF. The CDR3 nucleotides read TGTGCCAGCAGCTTCCCGTCGGGAAGATATTTCTTT.

V gene TRBV4-3 combines with J gene TRBJ2-7, with TRBD1 matching over 8 bases. Germline V gives CDR1 LGHNA, CDR2 YSLEER. V was clipped by 4 bases and J by 0 bases; unmatched bases: 5. This CDR3 contains 15 residues. Written as DNA, the CDR3 is TGCGCCAGCAGCCCAGGACAGGGTATCTCCTACGAGCAGTACTTC. Translating gives CASSPGQGISYEQYF.

This clone has just one count. J is TRBJ2-3 and V is TRBV18; 8 bases match TRBD1. This CDR3 region has 14 residues. Trimming removed 6 bases from V and 2 bases from J; junction bases left unmatched: 4. Germline V lookup: CDR1 KGHSH, CDR2 LQKENI. This CDR3 reads CASSHRGYTDTQYF. The CDR3 bases are TGTGCCAGCTCTCACAGGGGGTACACAGATACGCAGTATTTT.

This clone came up once. The rearrangement joins TRBV5-4 to TRBJ1-4, with D perhaps matching TRBD1 (5 bases). This CDR3 has 14 amino acids. Per the germline V gene, CDR1 is SGHNT and CDR2 is YYREEE (reference sequence). V was pared by 7 bases and J by 0 bases, with 10 bases between. DNA for the CDR3: TGTGCCAGCGCCCCGACAGCAACTAATGAAAAACTGTTTTTT. Amino acid sequence: CASAPTATNEKLFF. The variable domain in full, with the rest retrieved from reference TRBV5-4 and TRBJ1-4, is ETGVTQSPTHLIKTRGQQVTLRCSSQSGHNTVSWYQQALGQGPQFIFQYYREEENGRGNFPPRFSGLQFPNYSSELNVNALELDDSALYLCASAPTATNEKLFFGSGTQLSVL.